This T cell receptor (beta chain) derives from a study of cytomegalovirus exposure and HLA in healthy donors. Study findings and constraints: Analysis was carried out at a later point, and it linked a missense DCLRE1C variant to TCR beta V- and J-gene trimming. Among TCR beta chains, those listed as cytomegalovirus-associated numbered around 180.

13 Jbeta primers and 60 Vbeta primers were used for the PCR. Per the original methods: Tens of millions of unique TCR beta chains, 10 million to 13 million of them shared, were counted by a later analysis. TCRdb keeps only in-frame clones here, not all; method: immunoSEQ multiplex PCR. D and trimming were read from the DNA, whereas the V and J calls and clone size are those reported in that table. There are about 110,000 clones in the sample; 70% to 80% occur only once, and under 1.5% lies in the top ten. Germline V gene sequence: CDR1 MGHDK, CDR2 SYGVNS. V lost 5 bases and J 2 bases, leaving 16 bases between the germline ends. The CDR3 covers 15 residues. Concerning this clone itself: The antigen is undetermined.

The sample was PBMCs. The TCR originated in a man between 40 and 49 years old in good health and CMV-seronegative. The chain joins TRBV25-1 to TRBJ2-7; maybe TRBD2 (5 bases). The CDR3 DNA reads as TGTGCCAGCAGTTCTCACGGACTGATGACCTACGAGCAGTACTTC. This encodes CASSSHGLMTYEQYF.